This T cell receptor (beta chain) originates from a study of cytomegalovirus exposure and HLA in healthy donors. Study summary: Tens of millions of unique TCR sequences came from HLA-typed donors in an early release. Findings and limits, study-wide: Cytomegalovirus association was assigned to under 200 TCR beta chains. A likely sequencing artifact accounted for one observed cluster of highly shared sequence variants.

Comments on this clone: The antigen is not known.

The PCR contained 60 Vbeta and 13 Jbeta primers. The authors' processing: Counted up in a later analysis, unique TCR beta chains came to approximately 83 million, with around 10 million shared. Sequencing was performed with immunoSEQ multiplex PCR; in TCRdb, only in-frame clones are kept and a portion is missing. From that table come the V and J calls and clone size; the DNA was used to work out D and trimming. Of around 100,000 clones in the sample, over 60% were seen once. The CDR3 runs to 19 residues. Trimming stripped 0 bases from V and 2 bases from J, with 24 bases between. Germline V gene lookup returns CDR1 SGDLS and CDR2 YYNGEE.

The chain recombines TRBV9 with TRBJ2-7, with a weak D call TRBD2 (5 bases). The sequence came from a female donor in good health and CMV-seropositive. The specimen was PBMCs. The chain's CDR3 is CASSVDPLRRLNPAYEQYF. DNA of the CDR3: TGTGCCAGCAGCGTAGACCCCCTCCGCCGACTAAACCCAGCCTACGAGCAGTACTTC.